The entry below describes one T cell receptor (beta chain). Its target is not known. V shed 5 bases and J 1 base; nucleotides not matched to a gene: 0. This CDR3 spans 14 amino acids. Template-switching 5'RACE yielded the TCR cDNA; a universal primer site and UMIs were added in the process. A single record per CDR3 protein comes from TCRdb applying MiXCR to the 5' RACE reads. The sample lists some 340,000 distinct CDR3 sequences; approximately 4% were seen once. The data derive from a study of T cells after yellow fever vaccination. Whole-study findings and limits: A weaker but faster secondary response was observed, peaking on day 5 versus 15. Abundant clonotypes from the bulk population could contaminate FACS-sorted repertoires. CD4 and CD8 compartments shared a small share of clonotypes.

The V call is TRBV12-3 or TRBV12-4, the J call TRBJ2-1; 9 bases agree with TRBD1. This receptor was identified in a man between 18 and 29 years old who received the YFV17D yellow fever vaccine. The source material was PBMCs, sampled 5 days after the yellow fever booster vaccination. The CDR3: CASSDRGSYNEQFF. For the CDR3, the DNA is TGTGCCAGCAGTGACAGGGGGTCCTACAATGAGCAGTTCTTC.